This T cell receptor beta chain was identified during a study of spatial heterogeneity in lung cancer. Background on the study: Consistently, beta-chain sequences turned up in larger numbers than alpha-chain sequences did.

The time point is: sample taken at primary tumor resection. The authors sequenced whole RNA from tumor, nontumor lung or frozen PBMC without sorting. TCR cDNA molecules each carried a unique molecular identifier. TCRdb reprocessed the 5' RACE reads with MiXCR, giving one entry per CDR3 protein. The sample holds tens of thousands of distinct CDR3 sequences, about 12% seen once. This clonotype came up many times. Unmatched junction bases numbered 5, after V lost 1 base and J lost 9 bases. Germline V gene data show CDR1 as LGHDT and CDR2 as YNNKEL (reference sequence). The CDR3 extends over 15 amino acids.

The J gene is TRBJ2-3, the V gene TRBV3-1; the match to TRBD2 covers 12 bases. This TCR was sampled from a male donor with early-stage non-small cell lung cancer. The source material was PBMCs, sampled at surgery. As DNA, the CDR3 is TGTGCCAGCAGCCAAGCACTAGCGGGAGGATGGACGCAGTATTTT. Its protein is CASSQALAGGWTQYF.